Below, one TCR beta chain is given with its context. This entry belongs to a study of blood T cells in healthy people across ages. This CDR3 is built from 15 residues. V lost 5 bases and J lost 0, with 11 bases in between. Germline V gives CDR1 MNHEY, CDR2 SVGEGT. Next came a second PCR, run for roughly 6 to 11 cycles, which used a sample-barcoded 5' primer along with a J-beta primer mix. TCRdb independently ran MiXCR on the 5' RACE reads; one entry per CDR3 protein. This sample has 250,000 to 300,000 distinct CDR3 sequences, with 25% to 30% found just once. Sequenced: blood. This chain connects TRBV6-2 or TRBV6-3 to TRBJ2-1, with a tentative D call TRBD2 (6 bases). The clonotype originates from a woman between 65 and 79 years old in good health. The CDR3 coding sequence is TGTGCCAGCAGTGAGACTAGGGGCTCCTACAATGAGCAGTTCTTC. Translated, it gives CASSETRGSYNEQFF.